The 21 T cell receptor beta chains presented below share a single source sample, sequenced in a study of T cell responses to AZD1222 COVID-19 vaccine. Assay used: immunoSEQ multiplex PCR; TCRdb lists only in-frame clones, some missing. This sample has 85,000 to 95,000 clones, with 75% to 90% found just once. The sample here was peripheral blood, taken 28 days after the second AZD1222 dose. These TCRs come from an adult who received the AZD1222 COVID-19 vaccine.

The genes are TRBV10-1 and TRBJ1-5, with 8 bases identical to TRBD1. This CDR3 spans 15 amino acids. Germline V CDR1 and CDR2: WNHNN, SYGVQD (reference sequence). With V trimmed by 8 bases and J by 7 bases, 13 bases remained unmatched. CDR3 nucleotide sequence: TGCGCCAGCGCATGCCTCAGGGGGCGAGGGCAGCCCCAGCATTTT. This gives the protein CASACLRGRGQPQHF.

The chain joins TRBV11-3 to TRBJ2-1; 16 bases match TRBD2. V lost 0 bases to trimming and J lost 4 bases; unmatched junction nucleotides: 3. The CDR3 length is 18 residues. CDR1 SGHNT and CDR2 YENEEA come from the germline V gene. The chain's CDR3 is CASSLDGTSGGAYNEQFF. The CDR3 DNA follows: TGTGCCAGCAGCTTAGACGGGACTAGCGGGGGGGCTTACAATGAGCAGTTCTTC.

The chain carries TRBV12-3 or TRBV12-4 and TRBJ2-7; the match to TRBD1 covers 8 bases. The CDR3 has 13 residues. V shed 6 bases, J shed 3 bases, and the junction held 4 bases outside the gene matches. CDR3: CASRRQGYYEQYF. The CDR3 nucleotides read TGTGCCAGCAGAAGACAGGGGTACTACGAGCAGTACTTC.

The chain links TRBV19 to TRBJ1-1; weak D call: TRBD1 (5 bases). CDR3 length equals 15 residues. Trimming cost V 1 base and J 6 bases, with 15 bases left between them. Germline CDR1 LNHDA, CDR2 SQIVND (reference sequence). As DNA, the CDR3 is TGTGCCAGTAGTATAGGCAGCAGGGTTGTGGCTGAAGCTTTCTTT. It translates to CASSIGSRVVAEAFF.

The rearrangement uses TRBV28 and TRBJ2-7; TRBD2 is a possible D gene (5 bases). V was trimmed by 7 bases and J by 5 bases, leaving 12 bases between them. Germline lookup yields CDR1 MDHEN and CDR2 SYDVKM. The CDR3 totals 12 residues. Here the CDR3 DNA reads TGTGCCAGCAAAGGACTTGTCCACGAGCAGTACTTC. This gives the protein CASKGLVHEQYF.

The rearrangement joins TRBV4-2 to TRBJ2-2; 7 bases fit TRBD2. CDR1 is LGHNA, CDR2 YNFKEQ, per germline. The length of the CDR3 is 18 residues. After removal of 3 bases from V and 0 bases from J, the junction contained 10 bases not matched to a gene. The CDR3 protein is CASSHELRGGPNTGELFF. The CDR3 DNA sequence: TGTGCCAGCAGCCACGAACTCCGCGGGGGTCCGAACACCGGGGAGCTGTTTTTT.

The chain combines TRBV5-8 with TRBJ1-1; D is unclear. V was cut by 0 bases and J by 1 base, with 10 bases left in between. CDR3 length equals 15 residues. Germline CDR1 reads SGHTS; CDR2 reads YDEGEE. This chain's CDR3 is CASSLAGSGNTEAFF. The CDR3 DNA reads as TGTGCCAGCAGCTTGGCGGGCAGTGGGAACACTGAAGCTTTCTTT.

The J gene is TRBJ1-6, the V gene TRBV3-1 (or the pseudogene TRBV3-2), with D possibly matching TRBD1 (5 bases). This CDR3 is built from 12 residues. V lost 3 bases and J lost 10, with 7 bases in between. Germline CDR1 reads LGHDT; CDR2 reads YNNKEL (reference sequence). The CDR3 DNA is TGTGCCAGCAGCCAGGGACGGTCACCCCTCCACTTT. Encoded protein: CASSQGRSPLHF.

The genes are TRBV4-1 and TRBJ1-2; 10 bases match TRBD1. V dropped 1 base and J dropped 8; count of bases not matched to a gene: 16. This CDR3 region has 18 residues. CDR1 and CDR2 (germline): MGHRA, YSYEKL. CDR3 residues: CASSQAGGQGPPLGGYTF. For the CDR3, the DNA is TGCGCCAGCAGCCAAGCGGGGGGACAGGGGCCTCCCCTTGGAGGCTACACCTTC.

V usage is TRBV29-1 and J usage is TRBJ1-1; D might be TRBD1 (5 bases). Germline assignment: CDR1 SQVTM and CDR2 ANQGSEA. The germline V and J ends were trimmed by 7 bases and 0 bases, with 15 bases remaining between them. CDR3 length equals 14 residues. The CDR3 is CSAGAGAMNTEAFF. The CDR3 region has the DNA TGCAGCGCCGGGGCCGGGGCGATGAACACTGAAGCTTTCTTT.

The chain joins TRBV9 to TRBJ2-2; 7 nucleotides line up with TRBD2. The germline CDR1 and CDR2 sequences are SGDLS and YYNGEE. The V and J ends lost 3 bases and 2 bases, in that order; junction bases with no gene match: 10. CDR3 length: 17 amino acids. The CDR3 region has the DNA TGTGCCAGCAGCGGGCCGCCGGGGGGAATCAACACCGGGGAGCTGTTTTTT. Protein product: CASSGPPGGINTGELFF.

The sample holds a few counts of this clone. The rearrangement links TRBV14 to TRBJ1-1; no definite D call. The germline CDR1 and CDR2 sequences are SGHDN and FVKESK. The CDR3 is made up of 14 amino acids. Trimming left V 3 bases short and J 5 bases short, with 13 bases between. As DNA, the CDR3 is TGTGCCAGCAGCCATAAAAGTGAAGCAACTGAAGCTTTCTTT. The encoded protein is CASSHKSEATEAFF.

The chain carries TRBV28 and TRBJ1-5; D might be TRBD1 (5 bases). V gave up 5 bases and J gave up 1 base, with 6 bases separating them. The CDR3 has 13 residues. Germline CDR1 reads MDHEN; CDR2 reads SYDVKM. The DNA of the CDR3 is TGTGCCAGCAGTCGACAGAGCAATCAGCCCCAGCATTTT. Translating it yields CASSRQSNQPQHF.

V and J are TRBV6-5 and TRBJ2-3; tentatively, D is TRBD1 (5 bases). V was cut by 4 bases and J by 0 bases, with 11 bases left in between. Germline V lookup: CDR1 MNHEY, CDR2 SVGAGI. The CDR3 runs 15 residues. CDR3 DNA sequence: TGTGCCAGCAGTTGGGCGGACACTAGCACAGATACGCAGTATTTT. This codes for CASSWADTSTDTQYF.

The V gene is TRBV6-1, the J gene TRBJ1-2, with 7 bases lining up with TRBD1. J was trimmed by 4 bases and V by 0 bases; bases with no gene match: 5. CDR1 is MNHNS and CDR2 is SASEGT in the germline V gene. The CDR3 is 15 residues long. CDR3 amino acids: CASSEARQGTYGYTF. CDR3 coding DNA: TGTGCCAGCAGTGAAGCGCGACAGGGAACCTATGGCTACACCTTC.

V and J are TRBV7-2 and TRBJ2-3; 9 nucleotides agree with TRBD1. The CDR3 is 15 residues long. Germline V lookup: CDR1 SGHTA, CDR2 FQGNSA. V lost 6 bases and J lost 7; bases outside the gene matches: 11. CDR3 region: CASSPSSGTGNTQYF. For the CDR3, the DNA is TGTGCCAGCAGTCCCTCAAGCGGGACAGGGAATACGCAGTATTTT.

The rearrangement joins TRBV5-1 to TRBJ1-1; tentative D call: TRBD1 (6 bases). There are 16 residues in the CDR3. Per the germline V gene, CDR1 is SGHRS and CDR2 is YFSETQ. Trimming took 3 bases from V and 2 from J, leaving 17 bases between them. The CDR3 loop is CASSSRLQGSNTEAFF. As DNA, the CDR3 is TGCGCCAGCAGCTCCAGGTTACAGGGCTCTAACACTGAAGCTTTCTTT.

The CDR3 DNA reads TGCGCCAGCAGCCAAGACACTTCCACTGAAGCTTTCTTT. It specifies CASSQDTSTEAFF. This sequence joins TRBV4-1 and TRBJ1-1; no reliable D call. In germline, CDR1 is MGHRA, CDR2 YSYEKL. CDR3 size: 13 residues. The V end lost 0 bases, the J end lost 4 bases, and 6 bases lay between the germline ends.

This clone was seen more than once but under ten times. The identical CDR3 is also encoded by other nucleotide sequences in the sample. The chain recombines TRBV9 with TRBJ1-1; D gene unclear. Germline CDR1 is SGDLS and CDR2 is YYNGEE. V was pared by 0 bases and J by 0 bases, with 3 bases between. CDR3 length equals 13 residues. For the CDR3, the DNA is TGTGCCAGCAGCGTAGAGCTGAACACTGAAGCTTTCTTT. This sequence encodes CASSVELNTEAFF.

CDR3 sequence (DNA): TGTGCCGTAGAAGTAGCGGGGGCCCAGGGCGGGGAGCTGTTTTTT. Protein product: CAVEVAGAQGGELFF. V gene TRBV30 combines with J gene TRBJ2-2; 9 nucleotides match TRBD2. CDR1 and CDR2 (germline): GTSNPN, SVGIG (reference sequence). J gave up 7 bases and V 8 bases, and 14 bases lay outside the gene matches. CDR3 size: 15 residues.

The CDR3 protein is CASSYAANYGYTF. CDR3 nucleotide sequence: TGTGCCAGCAGTTACGCAGCGAACTATGGCTACACCTTC. The V and J genes are TRBV6-5 and TRBJ1-2; D unresolved. The CDR3 length is 13 residues. V lost 2 bases and J lost 2, with 6 bases in between. CDR1 MNHEY and CDR2 SVGAGI come from the germline V gene.